This passage covers 17 T cell receptor beta chains from one sample sequenced in a study of radiotherapy plus CTLA-4 blockade in lung cancer (dated by TCRdb to 2016 to 2019). Preparation of the library involved the immunoSEQ multiplex PCR assay. TCRdb retrieved this table from immuneACCESS and kept in-frame rearrangements only. Not all clones are present; in checked studies, unresolved V genes account for under half, and no reason is known for the remainder. The sample table holds around 99,000 clones, of which about 90% were seen once. Approximately 5% of the sample is taken by the ten largest. Sequencing used peripheral blood, obtained from a patient treated with radiotherapy plus ipilimumab. The source of these receptors is a human donor with non-small cell lung cancer that progressed on radiotherapy plus ipilimumab.

The J gene is TRBJ2-7, the V gene TRBV29-1; 9 nucleotides align to TRBD1. V lost 7 bases, J lost 4 bases, and 8 bases stayed unmatched. Germline V lookup: CDR1 SQVTM, CDR2 ANQGSEA. The CDR3 runs 13 residues. This chain's CDR3 is CSGGDRGEYEQYF. The CDR3 DNA is TGCAGCGGGGGCGACAGGGGGGAGTACGAGCAGTACTTC.

This rearrangement joins TRBV5-5 to TRBJ2-7; the D is unclear. CDR3 length equals 15 residues. Germline values: CDR1 SGHKS, CDR2 YYEKEE (reference sequence). Trimming took off 0 bases at V and 2 bases at J, with 12 bases between the two ends. Here the CDR3 DNA reads TGTGCCAGCAGCTTGGATTCGGTAGGCACCTACGAGCAGTACTTC. Amino acids: CASSLDSVGTYEQYF.

CDR3 sequence reads: CATSNRDFPNEQFF. The CDR3 region has the DNA TGTGCCACCAGCAATAGGGACTTCCCCAATGAGCAGTTCTTC. The chain is built from TRBV15 and TRBJ2-1, with D perhaps TRBD2 (6 bases). CDR1 LNHNV and CDR2 YYDKDF come from the germline V gene (reference sequence). Trimming shortened V by 4 bases and J by 6 bases, and 13 bases separated the two germline ends. CDR3 length: 14 residues. The variable domain in full, completed from reference TRBV15 and TRBJ2-1, reads DAMVIQNPRYQVTQFGKPVTLSCSQTLNHNVMYWYQQKSSQAPKLLFHYYDKDFNNEADTPDNFQSRRPNTSFCFLDIRSPGLGDTAMYLCATSNRDFPNEQFFGPGTRLTVL.

The chain has TRBV27 and TRBJ2-1; 9 nucleotides align to TRBD2. Germline CDR1 MNHEY, CDR2 SMNVEV (reference sequence). Trimming removed 2 bases from V and 2 bases from J; junction bases left unmatched: 4. CDR3 length equals 16 residues. The CDR3 region is CASSLILAGPYNEQFF. The CDR3 DNA follows: TGTGCCAGCAGTTTAATCCTAGCGGGACCCTACAATGAGCAGTTCTTC.

This clone showed up just a few times. The rearrangement joins TRBV27 to TRBJ2-1; no reliable D call. Trimming cost V 6 bases and J 12 bases, with 18 bases left between them. CDR1 MNHEY and CDR2 SMNVEV come from the germline V gene (reference sequence). The CDR3 contains 13 residues. CDR3 DNA sequence: TGTGCCAGCAGAATCGGTACAGTTTCCCCGCAGTTCTTC. Translating gives CASRIGTVSPQFF.

In the case of this clone: Other DNA sequences in this sample translate to the same CDR3. The chain recombines TRBV30 with TRBJ1-5; no clear D. The CDR3 is made up of 13 amino acids. The germline gives CDR1 GTSNPN, CDR2 SVGIG (reference sequence). With 0 bases removed from V and 5 bases from J, the gap between germline ends came to 8 bases. The CDR3 here is CAWSVGSDQPQHF. DNA of the CDR3: TGTGCCTGGAGTGTTGGCAGCGATCAGCCCCAGCATTTT.

The chain employs TRBV5-1 and TRBJ2-2; perhaps TRBD2 as D (6 bases). Germline values: CDR1 SGHRS, CDR2 YFSETQ. V dropped 7 bases and J dropped 5 bases, with 18 bases sitting between them. This CDR3 has 15 residues. The CDR3 reads CASGSGATFTGELFF. CDR3 nucleotides: TGCGCCAGCGGGTCGGGAGCTACCTTTACCGGGGAGCTGTTTTTT.

About this clone: The same CDR3 can be traced to other DNA sequences in this sample. V and J are TRBV2 and TRBJ2-6; D is undetermined. The CDR3 is made up of 13 amino acids. V was pared by 7 bases and J by 3 bases, with 7 bases between. The germline V gene has CDR1 SNHLY and CDR2 FYNNEI. This chain's CDR3 is CASNGVGANVLTF. CDR3 nucleotides: TGTGCCAGCAACGGAGTTGGGGCCAACGTCCTGACTTTC.

The CDR3 coding sequence is TGTGCCAGCAGCGGTTCGACTGGGGTGACCCAGTACTTC. Translating gives CASSGSTGVTQYF. The chain recombines TRBV6-1 with TRBJ2-5; no reliable D call. CDR3 size: 13 residues. Germline V lookup: CDR1 MNHNS, CDR2 SASEGT. V lost 6 bases to trimming and J lost 7 bases, with 15 bases between them.

The V call is TRBV18, the J call TRBJ1-2; TRBD1 aligns across 8 bases. Germline CDR1 and CDR2: KGHSH and LQKENI. V gave up 4 bases and J gave up 5 bases; unmatched junction bases: 12. This CDR3 is 16 amino acids long. The CDR3 protein is CASSLLGQAGIYGYTF. CDR3 DNA: TGTGCCAGCTCACTACTGGGACAGGCCGGGATATATGGCTACACCTTC.

The chain has TRBV7-9 and TRBJ2-1; D is unclear. The CDR3 sequence is 14 residues long. Trimming took 1 base from V and 10 from J, leaving 14 bases between them. Germline lookup yields CDR1 SEHNR and CDR2 FQNEAQ (reference sequence). CDR3 loop: CASSLGQGAAEQFF. Written as DNA, the CDR3 is TGTGCCAGCAGCTTAGGGCAAGGCGCGGCAGAGCAGTTCTTC. The complete variable domain, with remaining parts taken from reference TRBV7-9 and TRBJ2-1, reads DTGVSQNPRHKITKRGQNVTFRCDPISEHNRLYWYRQTLGQGPEFLTYFQNEAQLEKSRLLSDRFSAERPKGSFSTLEIQRTEQGDSAMYLCASSLGQGAAEQFFGPGTRLTVL.

This clone showed up just a few times. The rearrangement uses TRBV5-4 and TRBJ2-5, with 8 bases fitting TRBD1. The ends lost 1 base at V and 4 bases at J; junction bases unmatched: 3. The CDR3 contains 14 residues. Germline CDR1 SGHNT, CDR2 YYREEE (reference sequence). The CDR3 reads CASSLPTGGETQYF. CDR3 nucleotide sequence: TGTGCCAGCAGCTTGCCCACAGGGGGAGAGACCCAGTACTTC.

The rearrangement joins TRBV5-1 to TRBJ2-7, with 8 bases fitting TRBD1. CDR3 length: 13 amino acids. Germline CDR1 SGHRS, CDR2 YFSETQ. Trimming cost V 0 bases and J 7 bases; bases outside gene matches: 3. The CDR3 loop reads CASSLEDRVEQYF. In DNA, the CDR3 is TGCGCCAGCAGCTTGGAGGACAGGGTGGAGCAGTACTTC.

The chain is built from TRBV6-4 and TRBJ1-5; 7 positions agree with TRBD1. After removal of 7 bases from V and 3 bases from J, the junction contained 3 bases not matched to a gene. CDR1 and CDR2 (germline): MRHNA, SNTAGT. The CDR3 loop spans 13 amino acids. The DNA of the CDR3 is TGTGCCAGCAAAGGGACAGACAATCAGCCCCAGCATTTT. Amino acid sequence: CASKGTDNQPQHF.

The chain combines TRBV2 with TRBJ2-5, with D unresolved. CDR3 size: 12 residues. From germline, CDR1 is SNHLY and CDR2 FYNNEI. Between the trimmed V and J ends, which lost 5 bases and 1 base, there was a span of 5 bases. CDR3 residues: CASSTSQETQYF. CDR3 bases: TGTGCCAGCAGTACCTCCCAAGAGACCCAGTACTTC.

This chain connects TRBV11-2 to TRBJ1-1; TRBD1 matches at 9 bases. The trim removed 5 bases at V and 4 bases at J, leaving 5 bases unmatched. The germline gives CDR1 SGHAT, CDR2 FQNNGV. This CDR3 is built from 14 residues. The CDR3 here is CASSLRQGGTEAFF. DNA of the CDR3: TGTGCCAGCAGCCTACGACAGGGGGGCACTGAAGCTTTCTTT. Full variable domain (rest looked up from reference TRBV11-2 and TRBJ1-1): EAGVAQSPRYKIIEKRQSVAFWCNPISGHATLYWYQQILGQGPKLLIQFQNNGVVDDSQLPKDRFSAERLKGVDSTLKIQPAKLEDSAVYLCASSLRQGGTEAFFGQGTRLTVV.

This chain links TRBV4-1 with TRBJ2-5; 7 bases are a match to TRBD1. This CDR3 is built from 15 residues. The germline gives CDR1 MGHRA, CDR2 YSYEKL. Trimming took 1 base from V and 1 from J; bases not matched to a gene: 3. CDR3 sequence: CASSQVSGGQETQYF. The CDR3 DNA sequence: TGCGCCAGCAGCCAAGTTTCAGGGGGCCAAGAGACCCAGTACTTC.